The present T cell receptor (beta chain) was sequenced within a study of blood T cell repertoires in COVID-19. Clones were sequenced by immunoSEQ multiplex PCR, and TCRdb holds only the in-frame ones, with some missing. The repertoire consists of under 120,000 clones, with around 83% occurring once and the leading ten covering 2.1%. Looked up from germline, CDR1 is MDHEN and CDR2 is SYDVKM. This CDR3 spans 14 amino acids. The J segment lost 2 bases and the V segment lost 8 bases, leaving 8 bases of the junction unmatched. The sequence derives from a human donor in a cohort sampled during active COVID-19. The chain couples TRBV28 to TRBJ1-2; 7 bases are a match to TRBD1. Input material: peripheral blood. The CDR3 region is CASQATGRNYGYTF. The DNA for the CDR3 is TGTGCCAGCCAGGCGACAGGGAGGAACTATGGCTACACCTTC.